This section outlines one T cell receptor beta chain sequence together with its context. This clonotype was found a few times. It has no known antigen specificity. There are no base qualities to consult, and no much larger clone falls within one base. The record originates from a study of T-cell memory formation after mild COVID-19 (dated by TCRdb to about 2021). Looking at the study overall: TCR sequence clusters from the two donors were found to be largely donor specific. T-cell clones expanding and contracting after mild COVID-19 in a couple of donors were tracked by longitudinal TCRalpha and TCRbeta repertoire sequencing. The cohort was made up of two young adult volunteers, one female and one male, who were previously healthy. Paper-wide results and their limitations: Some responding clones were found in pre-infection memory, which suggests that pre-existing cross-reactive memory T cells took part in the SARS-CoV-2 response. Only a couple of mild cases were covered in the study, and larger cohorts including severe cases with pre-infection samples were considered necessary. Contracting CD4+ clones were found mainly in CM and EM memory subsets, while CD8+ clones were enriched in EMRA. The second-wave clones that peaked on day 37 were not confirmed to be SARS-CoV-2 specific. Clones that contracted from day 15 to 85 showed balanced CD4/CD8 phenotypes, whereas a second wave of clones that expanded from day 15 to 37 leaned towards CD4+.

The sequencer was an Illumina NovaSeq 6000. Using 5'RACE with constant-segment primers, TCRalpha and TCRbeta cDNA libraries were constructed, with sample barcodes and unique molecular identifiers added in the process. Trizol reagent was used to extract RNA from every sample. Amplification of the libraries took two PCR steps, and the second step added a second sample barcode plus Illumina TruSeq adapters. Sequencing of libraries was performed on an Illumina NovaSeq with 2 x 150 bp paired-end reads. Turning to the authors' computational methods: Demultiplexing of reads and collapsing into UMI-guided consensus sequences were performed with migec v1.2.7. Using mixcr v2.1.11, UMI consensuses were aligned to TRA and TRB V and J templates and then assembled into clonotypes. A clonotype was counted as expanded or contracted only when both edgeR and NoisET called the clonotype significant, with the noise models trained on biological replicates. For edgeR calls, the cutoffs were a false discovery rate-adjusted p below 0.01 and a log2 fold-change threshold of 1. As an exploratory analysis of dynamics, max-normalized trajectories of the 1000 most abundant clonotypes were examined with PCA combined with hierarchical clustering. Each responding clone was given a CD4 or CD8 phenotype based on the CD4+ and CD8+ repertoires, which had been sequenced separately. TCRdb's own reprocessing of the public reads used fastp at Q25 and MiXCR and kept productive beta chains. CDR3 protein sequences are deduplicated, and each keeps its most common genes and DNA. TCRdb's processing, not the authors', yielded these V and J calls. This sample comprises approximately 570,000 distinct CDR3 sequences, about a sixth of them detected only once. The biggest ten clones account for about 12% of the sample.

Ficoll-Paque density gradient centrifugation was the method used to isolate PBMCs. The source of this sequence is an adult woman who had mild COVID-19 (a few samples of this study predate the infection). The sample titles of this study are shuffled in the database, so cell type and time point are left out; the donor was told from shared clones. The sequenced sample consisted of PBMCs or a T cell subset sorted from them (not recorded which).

The DNA sequence follows: TGCAGCGTTGTTCAGGGGGCCTTCATCTATGGCTACACCTTC. It is translated as CSVVQGAFIYGYTF. The chain is encoded by TRBV29-1 joined to TRBJ1-2, and 8 bases in between align with TRBD1. The CDR3 measures 14 amino acids from cysteine to phenylalanine. The retained sequence is limited to the CDR3, 42 bases, with the frame set at the first base. Trimming leaves V shorter by 4 bases and J shorter by 4 bases, with the junction holding 8 bases beyond the gene matches. The germline V gene provides CDR1 SQVTM and CDR2 ANQGSEA.